The T cell receptor beta chain under discussion was sequenced for a study of radiation and T cells in renal cell carcinoma (dated by TCRdb to about 2020). General notes on the study: The samples were obtained from a clinical trial, where primary renal cell carcinomas were treated with 15 Gy stereotactic body radiation therapy and then removed by nephrectomy 4 weeks afterward. TCR beta sequencing covered 55 or so samples in total, comprising approximately 25 tumors and 27 peripheral blood samples. Across all 50 or so samples, several million unique CDR3 nucleotide sequences encoding over 2.5 million unique CDR3 amino acid sequences were identified. Points the paper makes about the study in general: Dynamics of the blood repertoire were not tracked past 4 weeks after treatment. No pretreatment tumor biopsies were available, so the baseline intratumoral presence of clonotypes could not be determined. In blood, the top tumor clonotypes increased from baseline to 2 weeks after radiation and then shrank by 4 weeks, which suggests a temporary expansion of tumor-resident clones. The single-armed trial design could not address effects of radiation dose or scheduling on the TCR repertoire.

Following the manufacturer's recommendations, the immunoSEQ kit was used to generate TCR beta libraries from genomic DNA. To prepare the libraries, a first multiplex PCR with proprietary primers was run, followed by a second PCR that added unique barcodes, and a bead cleanup was done after each round. Each sample batch included a kit-provided positive control reaction and a negative control reaction. The final libraries underwent checking on an Agilent 4200 TapeStation D1000 ScreenTape, volumetric pooling, and quantification by qPCR. Sequencing was performed on an Illumina NextSeq500 using a MidOutput 150-cycle cartridge, with 156 Read1 cycles, 15 Index1 cycles, and the kit custom primers. The pooled library was loaded at approximately 0.95 pM with roughly 20% PhiX control spiked in. In the original analysis: Vendor-processed data were analyzed in R, and a clonotype was defined as all T cells sharing the same CDR3 nucleotide sequence. For clone abundance analyses, frequencies were normalized to the 10,000 most abundant clones per sample. Before analysis, public T cell clones were removed, and these numbered fewer than six per sample on average. A difference in abundance of at least 32-fold between compartments was used to define tumor-enriched and baseline blood-enriched clonotypes. A beta-binomial differential abundance model was used to identify clonotypes that expanded or contracted between blood time points. The Baroni-Urbani and Buser coefficient was used to measure tumor-blood repertoire similarity, and groups were compared with two-tailed Wilcoxon tests in R. In its TCRdb copy, this immuneACCESS table keeps in-frame sequences only and misses some clones. Where compared with another copy, unresolved V genes explain less than half of these, and the others have no known cause. V and J calls and clone size are as listed in that table; D and trimming were resolved from the DNA. The sample records 100,000 or so clones, approximately 86% of which are singletons. Clones ranked in the top ten supply approximately 8% of the sample.

Points on this clone: Its antigen is unknown. No base quality values were provided; no much bigger clone lies one nucleotide off.

The time point label, as the study defines it: baseline pretreatment blood. The treatment or condition label, read with the paper, signifies: 15 Gy SBRT to primary tumor, nephrectomy 4 weeks later. Serial peripheral blood from radiation-treated patients was sampled at baseline, 2 weeks and 4 weeks after SBRT to track tumor-enriched clonotypes. Every patient's renal cell carcinoma showed clear cell pathology. Genomic DNA for TCR sequencing was prepared using the QIAamp DNA Blood Mini Kit (Qiagen). Only samples passing all quality control checks were included in the analyses. Ends trimmed: V by 0 bases, J by 5 bases; bases unmatched to a gene: 9. From the cysteine up to the phenylalanine, the CDR3 has a length of 16 residues. Left in the record is the CDR3 DNA by itself, 48 bases read in frame from the first base. CDR1 and CDR2 were assigned from the germline V gene (reference sequence) as SGHKS and YYEKEE.

The chain employs TRBV5-5 and TRBJ2-3; the central 7 bases match TRBD2. This receptor was obtained from a man in his forties or fifties with renal cell carcinoma. Sequenced material: blood, taken from a patient whose treatment included radiotherapy and nephrectomy. This receptor carries the CDR3 CASSLAGLAVGDTQYF. The DNA sequence is as follows: TGTGCCAGCAGCTTGGCCGGGCTAGCGGTCGGAGATACGCAGTATTTT.